This entry lists 9 T cell receptor beta chains sequenced from one sample in a study of vaccination and CD4 T cells after COVID-19. Treatment of the sample: roughly ten-day PBMC culture with coronavirus spike peptide pools or control peptides (ViraFEST assay). These receptors' antigens are unknown. Sequenced with the Oncomine TCR Beta short-read assay was DNA taken from cultured CD4+ T cells. MiXCR was run by TCRdb on the PCR reads, yielding one entry per CDR3 protein. The table lists over 10,000 distinct CDR3 sequences, roughly 53% of them singletons. Sequenced sample: CD4+ T cells from blood, cultured in vitro. These receptor sequences come from a human donor who had recovered from COVID-19.

The chain joins TRBV30 to TRBJ1-2; 11 bases are shared with TRBD1. This CDR3 has 12 residues. Germline V CDR1 and CDR2: GTSNPN, SVGIG (reference sequence). Trimming cost V 1 base and J 14 bases; bases outside gene matches: 6. The chain's CDR3 is CAWSARTGGLTF. As DNA, the CDR3 is TGTGCCTGGAGTGCCCGGACAGGGGGCTTAACCTTC.

The chain uses TRBV11-2 and TRBJ2-3; 11 positions agree with TRBD2. Germline lookup yields CDR1 SGHAT and CDR2 FQNNGV. The CDR3 sequence is 19 residues long. Trimming removed 1 base from V and 9 bases from J; junction bases left unmatched: 18. CDR3 coding DNA: TGTGCCAGCAGCTTAGGCGGGGGTCAGACTAGCGGGGTACTTCTCACGCAGTATTTT. Its translation: CASSLGGGQTSGVLLTQYF. The variable domain in full, completed from reference TRBV11-2 and TRBJ2-3, reads EAGVAQSPRYKIIEKRQSVAFWCNPISGHATLYWYQQILGQGPKLLIQFQNNGVVDDSQLPKDRFSAERLKGVDSTLKIQPAKLEDSAVYLCASSLGGGQTSGVLLTQYFGPGTRLTVL.

J is TRBJ2-7 and V is TRBV7-2; D is ambiguous. The V end lost 2 bases, the J end lost 3 bases, and 8 bases lay between the germline ends. This CDR3 is built from 13 residues. CDR1 and CDR2 (germline): SGHTA, FQGNSA. The CDR3 loop is CASSLQLNYEQYF. The CDR3 DNA reads as TGTGCCAGCAGCTTACAGCTTAACTACGAGCAGTACTTC.

This clonotype turned up a few times. The chain combines TRBV6-5 with TRBJ1-2; D might be TRBD1 (5 bases). V gave up 2 bases and J gave up 1 base, with 8 bases separating them. The CDR3 covers 14 residues. Germline V gives CDR1 MNHEY, CDR2 SVGAGI. The CDR3 sequence: CASSYGGNNYGYTF. In nucleotides, the CDR3 is TGTGCCAGCAGTTACGGGGGGAATAACTATGGCTACACCTTC.

The genes are TRBV20-1 and TRBJ2-7; perhaps TRBD1 as D (6 bases). V lost 0 bases, J lost 0 bases, and 15 bases lay in between. Germline loops: CDR1 DFQATT, CDR2 SNEGSKA (reference sequence). CDR3 length: 16 amino acids. The CDR3 here is CSARDMDSWASYEQYF. CDR3 nucleotide sequence: TGCAGTGCTAGAGATATGGACAGCTGGGCCTCCTACGAGCAGTACTTC.

V is TRBV27 and J is TRBJ1-2; D perhaps matches TRBD1 (5 bases). This CDR3 has 13 amino acids. Germline V gene lookup returns CDR1 MNHEY and CDR2 SMNVEV (reference sequence). V was cut by 2 bases and J by 8 bases, with 12 bases left in between. CDR3 in DNA: TGTGCCAGCAGTTTAGGGACTAGCGACGGCTACACCTTC. Amino acids: CASSLGTSDGYTF.

This clonotype was counted between two and nine times. The chain couples TRBV7-3 to TRBJ2-5; possible D gene TRBD2, 6 bases. Germline V gene lookup returns CDR1 SGHTA and CDR2 FQGTGA. The length of the CDR3 is 14 residues. Trimming took 2 bases from V and 3 from J, leaving 10 bases between them. The CDR3 nucleotides are TGTGCCAGCAGCTTATGGGGGGAGGAAGAGACCCAGTACTTC. Translating it yields CASSLWGEEETQYF.

The chain joins TRBV27 to TRBJ1-6, with D maybe TRBD1 (6 bases). Germline V gene sequence: CDR1 MNHEY, CDR2 SMNVEV (reference sequence). This CDR3 spans 15 amino acids. The V gene lost 6 bases and the J gene lost 0 bases, with 9 bases spanning the gap. The DNA of the CDR3 is TGTGCCAGCAGGGACAGTAGCTCCTATAATTCACCCCTCCACTTT. This gives the protein CASRDSSSYNSPLHF.

The chain uses TRBV20-1 and TRBJ2-6, with D perhaps TRBD2 (7 bases). CDR3 size: 16 residues. V lost 0 bases, J lost 0 bases, and 9 bases lay in between. Looked up from germline, CDR1 is DFQATT and CDR2 is SNEGSKA (reference sequence). CDR3: CSAREGGHSGANVLTF. Written as DNA, the CDR3 is TGCAGTGCTAGAGAGGGGGGGCACTCTGGGGCCAACGTCCTGACTTTC.